Below are 26 T cell receptor beta chains sequenced from a single sample in a study of blood T cell repertoires in COVID-19. TCRdb keeps only in-frame clones here, not all; method: immunoSEQ multiplex PCR. The sample records hundreds of thousands of clones, 80% to 90% being singletons. The material sequenced was PBMCs or T cells enriched from blood (not recorded which). Receptors were obtained from a woman aged 45-65 years in a cohort exposed to, infected with or recovered from COVID-19 (not recorded which).

The V call is TRBV9, the J call TRBJ2-3; 7 nucleotides match TRBD2. The V gene's germline CDR1 is SGDLS and CDR2 YYNGEE. With V trimmed by 4 bases and J by 0 bases, 11 bases remained unmatched. This CDR3 spans 17 amino acids. The CDR3 protein is CASSPRVWGGSTDTQYF. The CDR3 bases are TGTGCCAGCAGCCCGCGAGTCTGGGGGGGGAGCACAGATACGCAGTATTTT. Using reference TRBV9 and TRBJ2-3 for the parts outside the CDR3, the full variable domain is DSGVTQTPKHLITATGQRVTLRCSPRSGDLSVYWYQQSLDQGLQFLIQYYNGEERAKGNILERFSAQQFPDLHSELNLSSLELGDSALYFCASSPRVWGGSTDTQYFGPGTRLTVL.

The chain recombines TRBV7-2 with TRBJ2-3; TRBD1 agrees at 7 bases. CDR3 length equals 15 residues. Germline V lookup: CDR1 SGHTA, CDR2 FQGNSA. Germline trimming cut 2 bases from V and 1 base from J; bases unmatched to any gene: 3. CDR3 coding DNA: TGTGCCAGCAGCTTAAGGGGGCTTGGCACAGATACGCAGTATTTT. Protein product: CASSLRGLGTDTQYF.

V and J are TRBV5-1 and TRBJ1-1; 11 bases align to TRBD1. Germline loops: CDR1 SGHRS, CDR2 YFSETQ. After removal of 4 bases from V and 4 bases from J, the junction contained 9 bases not matched to a gene. The CDR3 length is 16 residues. DNA for the CDR3: TGCGCCAGCAGCCTTCGGACAGGGGGCAAGGGCACTGAAGCTTTCTTT. This gives the protein CASSLRTGGKGTEAFF.

The chain joins TRBV20-1 to TRBJ1-2, with 7 bases that match TRBD1. The CDR3 length is 13 residues. Trimming at V came to 3 bases and at J to 5 bases, leaving 6 bases not matched to a gene. Per germline, CDR1 DFQATT and CDR2 SNEGSKA (reference sequence). As DNA, the CDR3 is TGCAGTGCTAGTACCGGGACAGTTTATGGCTACACCTTC. Its translation is CSASTGTVYGYTF.

V usage is TRBV6-2 or TRBV6-3 and J usage is TRBJ1-1, with D perhaps matching TRBD1 (6 bases). Trimming pared 0 bases from V and 0 bases from J, leaving 11 bases between. Germline CDR1 and CDR2: MNHEY and SVGEGT. This CDR3 region has 16 residues. The CDR3 DNA follows: TGTGCCAGCAGTTACTCACAGGGTGGAATGAACACTGAAGCTTTCTTT. It yields the protein CASSYSQGGMNTEAFF.

This chain uses TRBV4-2 with TRBJ2-7; 7 nucleotides line up with TRBD1. Looked up from germline, CDR1 is LGHNA and CDR2 is YNFKEQ. V trimming: 1 base; J trimming: 1 base; junction bases outside the gene matches: 13. The CDR3 has 18 residues. The CDR3 DNA follows: TGTGCCAGCAGCCAAGGTTGGATATCGGGACAGCATTCCTACGAGCAGTACTTC. Protein sequence: CASSQGWISGQHSYEQYF.

The CDR3 bases are TGTGCCAGCAGCTCTGGAGTCGGGGTTACTGAAGCTTTCTTT. Protein sequence: CASSSGVGVTEAFF. This sequence joins TRBV7-2 and TRBJ1-1; no clear D gene. The CDR3 sequence is 14 residues long. V lost 4 bases to trimming and J lost 5 bases, with 14 bases between them. Germline CDR1 is SGHTA and CDR2 is FQGNSA.

In this sample, this clone turned up many times. This rearrangement joins TRBV7-2 to TRBJ2-2; D is perhaps TRBD1 (6 bases). V lost 3 bases, J lost 8 bases, and 10 bases lay in between. This CDR3 has 13 amino acids. From germline, CDR1 is SGHTA and CDR2 FQGNSA. The CDR3 region is CASSFPGQGELFF. CDR3 coding DNA: TGTGCCAGCAGCTTCCCCGGACAGGGGGAGCTGTTTTTT.

The chain combines TRBV13 with TRBJ2-2; D is possibly TRBD2 (5 bases). CDR1 and CDR2 (germline): PRHDT, FYEKMQ (reference sequence). The CDR3 contains 17 residues. Trimming removed 2 bases from V and 6 bases from J, with 19 bases in between. This CDR3 reads CASSLFAWEGSAGELFF. CDR3 nucleotides: TGTGCCAGCAGCTTATTCGCCTGGGAAGGGAGCGCCGGGGAGCTGTTTTTT.

V gene TRBV3-1 (or the pseudogene TRBV3-2) combines with J gene TRBJ2-1, with TRBD1 as a possible D gene (6 bases). V was cut by 1 base and J by 1 base, with 17 bases left in between. The CDR3 spans 18 residues. Germline V gives CDR1 LGHDT, CDR2 YNNKEL (reference sequence). The CDR3 bases are TGTGCCAGCAGCCAAGCTAATGGGCAGGGGCCATCCTACAATGAGCAGTTCTTC. It encodes CASSQANGQGPSYNEQFF.

The genes are TRBV20-1 and TRBJ1-1; D ambiguous. This CDR3 region has 11 residues. Germline CDR1 is DFQATT and CDR2 is SNEGSKA (reference sequence). The V end lost 3 bases, the J end lost 3 bases, and 5 bases lay between the germline ends. The CDR3 DNA follows: TGCAGTGCTAGCCGGGACACTGAAGCTTTCTTT. Residues: CSASRDTEAFF.

This chain connects TRBV5-1 to TRBJ2-1; 9 positions match TRBD2. Germline-derived CDR1 and CDR2 are SGHRS and YFSETQ. The CDR3 has 16 amino acids. Trimming at V came to 0 bases and at J to 8 bases, leaving 9 bases not matched to a gene. The CDR3 is CASSLASGVMWDEQFF. The CDR3 coding sequence is TGCGCCAGCAGCTTGGCTAGCGGGGTTATGTGGGATGAGCAGTTCTTC. The full variable domain, completed using reference TRBV5-1 and TRBJ2-1, is KAGVTQTPRYLIKTRGQQVTLSCSPISGHRSVSWYQQTPGQGLQFLFEYFSETQRNKGNFPGRFSGRQFSNSRSEMNVSTLELGDSALYLCASSLASGVMWDEQFFGPGTRLTVL.

V gene TRBV4-2 combines with J gene TRBJ1-2, with D tentatively TRBD1 (6 bases). Germline CDR1 and CDR2: LGHNA and YNFKEQ. The CDR3 covers 14 residues. Trimming left V 3 bases short and J 4 bases short, with 12 bases between. This chain's CDR3 is CASSQVQGGYGYTF. The CDR3 region has the DNA TGTGCCAGCAGCCAGGTACAGGGTGGCTATGGCTACACCTTC.

The J gene is TRBJ1-1, the V gene TRBV5-1; 9 nucleotides align to TRBD1. Trimming took 4 bases from V and 2 from J; bases not matched to a gene: 3. The germline gives CDR1 SGHRS, CDR2 YFSETQ. The CDR3 contains 14 residues. CDR3 in amino acids: CASSGTGRNTEAFF. In DNA form, the CDR3 reads TGCGCCAGCAGCGGGACAGGGCGTAACACTGAAGCTTTCTTT.

The sample holds a few counts of this clone. The CDR3 DNA sequence: TGTGCCAGCTCACGAGATAGCAATCAGCCCCAGCATTTT. Protein product: CASSRDSNQPQHF. The chain couples TRBV18 to TRBJ1-5, with unresolved D. CDR1 is KGHSH and CDR2 is LQKENI in the germline V gene. The CDR3 is 13 amino acids. V lost 4 bases and J 0 bases, leaving 4 bases between the germline ends.

The chain has TRBV19 and TRBJ2-1; 10 nucleotides align to TRBD2. The CDR3 is 15 amino acids. Trimming removed 5 bases from V and 3 bases from J; junction bases left unmatched: 4. CDR1 and CDR2 from the germline V gene are LNHDA and SQIVND (reference sequence). CDR3 amino acids: CASSRLAGVYNEQFF. DNA for the CDR3: TGTGCCAGTAGTCGCCTAGCGGGGGTCTACAATGAGCAGTTCTTC.

This clone has a single count. The chain links TRBV9 to TRBJ1-4; 12 positions agree with TRBD1. Germline assignment: CDR1 SGDLS and CDR2 YYNGEE. The CDR3 has 15 amino acids. Trimming removed 1 base from V and 8 bases from J; junction bases left unmatched: 3. CDR3 nucleotide sequence: TGTGCCAGCAGCGTAACCGGGACAGGGGGCGAAAAACTGTTTTTT. Its translation is CASSVTGTGGEKLFF. Together with reference TRBV9 and TRBJ1-4, the CDR3 gives the full variable domain: DSGVTQTPKHLITATGQRVTLRCSPRSGDLSVYWYQQSLDQGLQFLIQYYNGEERAKGNILERFSAQQFPDLHSELNLSSLELGDSALYFCASSVTGTGGEKLFFGSGTQLSVL.

The chain has TRBV4-1 and TRBJ2-3; 10 bases agree with TRBD1. In germline, CDR1 is MGHRA, CDR2 YSYEKL. This CDR3 region has 16 residues. After removal of 4 bases from V and 0 bases from J, the junction contained 4 bases not matched to a gene. The CDR3 is CASSPRQGASTDTQYF. The CDR3 nucleotides read TGCGCCAGCAGCCCTAGACAGGGGGCAAGCACAGATACGCAGTATTTT.

J is TRBJ1-5 and V is TRBV6-5; possibly TRBD1 for D (6 bases). The CDR3 sequence is 13 residues long. From germline, CDR1 is MNHEY and CDR2 SVGAGI. Trimming cost V 8 bases and J 2 bases, with 10 bases left between them. The CDR3 region is CASVSGGNQPQHF. In nucleotides, the CDR3 is TGTGCCAGCGTCTCAGGGGGCAATCAGCCCCAGCATTTT.

The chain is built from TRBV7-8 and TRBJ1-5; unclear D gene. This CDR3 is 16 amino acids long. V was cut by 0 bases and J by 5 bases, with 14 bases left in between. The V gene's germline CDR1 is SGHVS and CDR2 FQNEAQ. DNA of the CDR3: TGTGCCAGCAGCTTAGCGCGGTTAGGCAAGTATCAGCCCCAGCATTTT. Translated: CASSLARLGKYQPQHF.

This clone was seen a few times. The chain combines TRBV7-6 with TRBJ2-7; 7 bases align to TRBD1. The CDR3 has 14 residues. Germline CDR1 and CDR2: SGHVS and FNYEAQ. The ends lost 1 base at V and 3 bases at J; junction bases unmatched: 3. This CDR3 reads CASSLDRGNYEQYF. CDR3 bases: TGTGCCAGCAGCTTAGACAGGGGAAACTACGAGCAGTACTTC.

This chain uses TRBV4-3 with TRBJ2-1, with 9 bases that match TRBD1. The CDR3 has 16 amino acids. CDR1 LGHNA and CDR2 YSLEER come from the germline V gene. Trimming removed 3 bases from V and 5 bases from J; junction bases left unmatched: 8. This chain's CDR3 is CASSQDRDRVHNEQFF. CDR3 sequence (DNA): TGCGCCAGCAGCCAGGACCGGGACAGGGTCCACAATGAGCAGTTCTTC.

The chain carries TRBV4-2 and TRBJ1-3; D is unclear. Germline-derived CDR1 and CDR2 are LGHNA and YNFKEQ. Between the trimmed V and J ends, which lost 2 bases and 1 base, there was a span of 9 bases. The CDR3 runs to 15 residues. The CDR3 DNA reads as TGTGCCAGCAGCCAAAACACGGGGTCTGGAAACACCATATATTTT. Translated, it gives CASSQNTGSGNTIYF.

V usage is TRBV7-9 and J usage is TRBJ2-5, with TRBD2 identical over 9 bases. CDR3 length: 16 residues. Germline V lookup: CDR1 SEHNR, CDR2 FQNEAQ (reference sequence). J was trimmed by 2 bases and V by 5 bases; bases with no gene match: 9. For the CDR3, the DNA is TGTGCCAGCAGCGCCAGACTAGCGGAGCCTCAAGAGACCCAGTACTTC. Protein: CASSARLAEPQETQYF.

The J gene is TRBJ2-7, the V gene TRBV11-2; D is unresolved. The ends were cut back, 4 bases at V and 2 bases at J, with 9 bases in the middle. This CDR3 is 13 amino acids long. CDR1 is SGHAT and CDR2 is FQNNGV in the germline V gene. CDR3 sequence: CASSWARAYEQYF. The CDR3 coding sequence is TGTGCCAGCAGCTGGGCGCGAGCCTACGAGCAGTACTTC.

Only a few counts were recorded for this clone. The chain employs TRBV10-3 and TRBJ2-7; no clear D gene. Germline-derived CDR1 and CDR2 are ENHRY and SYGVKD. This CDR3 is 11 amino acids long. The ends were cut back, 7 bases at V and 4 bases at J, with 8 bases in the middle. This CDR3 is CAITNSYEQYF. The DNA for the CDR3 is TGTGCCATCACAAACAGTTACGAGCAGTACTTC.